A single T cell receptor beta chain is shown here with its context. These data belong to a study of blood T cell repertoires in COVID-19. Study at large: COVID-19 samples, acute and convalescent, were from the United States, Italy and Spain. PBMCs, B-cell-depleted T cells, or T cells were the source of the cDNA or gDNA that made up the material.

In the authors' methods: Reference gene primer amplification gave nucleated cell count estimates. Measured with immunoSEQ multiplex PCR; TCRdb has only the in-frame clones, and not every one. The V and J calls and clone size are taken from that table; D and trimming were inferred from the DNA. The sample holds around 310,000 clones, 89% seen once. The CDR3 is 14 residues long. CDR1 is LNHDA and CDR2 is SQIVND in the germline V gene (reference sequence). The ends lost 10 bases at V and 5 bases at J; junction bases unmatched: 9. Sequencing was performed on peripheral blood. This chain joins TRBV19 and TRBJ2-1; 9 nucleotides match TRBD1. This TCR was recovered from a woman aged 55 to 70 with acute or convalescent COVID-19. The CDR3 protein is CAISDRGTHNEQFF. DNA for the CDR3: TGTGCCATTAGCGACAGGGGGACCCACAATGAGCAGTTCTTC. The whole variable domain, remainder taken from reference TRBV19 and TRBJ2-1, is DGGITQSPKYLFRKEGQNVTLSCEQNLNHDAMYWYRQDPGQGLRLIYYSQIVNDFQKGDIAEGYSVSREKKESFPLTVTSAQKNPTAFYLCAISDRGTHNEQFFGPGTRLTVL.